This TCR beta chain was identified in a study of T-cell reconstitution after alpha-beta-depleted transplantation in children. Whole-study results and caveats: T-cell numbers and diversity, one year after transplant, stemmed largely from T cells that were newly produced.

The TCRbeta library incorporated unique molecular identifiers. MiXCR was run by TCRdb on the PCR reads, yielding one entry per CDR3 protein. The table lists hundreds of thousands of distinct CDR3 sequences, over 10% of them singletons. Turning to this clonotype: The target antigen is unknown.

The germline CDR1 and CDR2 sequences are ENHRY and SYGVKD. V was pared by 8 bases and J by 1 base, with 23 bases of the junction left unmatched. The length of the CDR3 is 20 residues. The material was PBMCs, mostly from graft donor cells, obtained 360 days after TCRalphabeta/CD19-depleted stem cell transplant. The chain joins TRBV10-3 to TRBJ1-2, with 9 bases that match TRBD1. This clonotype was obtained from a male patient between 10 and 17 years old who had a stem cell transplant for acute myeloid leukemia, so the T cells may come from the graft donor. DNA of the CDR3: TGTGCCATCGCCAATTTGGCCGGGACAGGGCCGGTTAAGAGTAACTATGGCTACACCTTC. This codes for CAIANLAGTGPVKSNYGYTF.